This is a list of T cell receptor beta chains from one sample in a study of beta chain features in type 1 diabetes. Sequencing was performed with immunoSEQ multiplex PCR; in TCRdb, only in-frame clones are kept and a portion is missing. The sample has 600,000 to 700,000 clones, over 10% seen once. The sample comprised naive CD4+ T cells from blood. These TCRs come from a man aged 25-40 years with type 1 diabetes. Each CDR3 is given with its conserved first and last residue. D genes are given only for firm matches. Clone size is stated in some rows and not others, as once, few, many or a class when expanded.

J gene | CDR3 length | clone size | V gene | D gene | CDR3 DNA | CDR3 protein
TRBJ1-5 | 11 | few | TRBV5-1 | . | TGCGCCAGCAGTCGGGGGGCCCCCCAGCATTTT | CASSRGAPQHF
TRBJ1-2 | 14 | . | TRBV19 | . | TGTGCCAGTGGCCACGGGTTGGAGGAGGGTGGCTACACCTTC | CASGHGLEEGGYTF
TRBJ2-1 | 13 | . | TRBV29-1 | . | TGCAGCGACTTACATTTGAGGAGGAATGAGCAGTTCTTC | CSDLHLRRNEQFF
TRBJ1-1 | 13 | . | TRBV29-1 | . | TGCAGCGTTGAAGGAGATTTGAACACTGAAGCTTTCTTT | CSVEGDLNTEAFF
TRBJ2-3 | 15 | few | TRBV2 | TRBD2 | TGTGCCAGCAGCCTTAGCGGGGGGCCCACAGATACGCAGTATTTT | CASSLSGGPTDTQYF
TRBJ1-1 | 15 | few | TRBV5-1 | . | TGCGCCAGCAGCTTGGTCGACCTAATGAACACTGAAGCTTTCTTT | CASSLVDLMNTEAFF
TRBJ2-3 | 16 | few | TRBV4-3 | . | TGCGCCAGCAGCCAAGAGGCGGGACCCAGAGGAGATACGCAGTATTTT | CASSQEAGPRGDTQYF
TRBJ1-3 | 15 | few | TRBV9 | TRBD1 | TGTGCCAGCAGCGTAGCTAGGGGGCCTGGAAACACCATATATTTT | CASSVARGPGNTIYF
TRBJ1-2 | 14 | . | TRBV29-1 | . | TGCAGCGTTGAAGCCGAAGGGGAGAACTATGGCTACACCTTC | CSVEAEGENYGYTF
TRBJ1-4 | 12 | . | TRBV29-1 | . | TGCAGCGTTGTCAGACCTGATGAAAAACTGTTTTTT | CSVVRPDEKLFF
TRBJ1-1 | 14 | few | TRBV7-3 | . | TGTGCCAGCAGCCCCGGACCCATGAACACTGAAGCTTTCTTT | CASSPGPMNTEAFF
TRBJ2-7 | 13 | . | TRBV6-6 | . | TGTGCCAGCACCCAACAACAGGGCTACGAGCAGTACTTC | CASTQQQGYEQYF
TRBJ2-4 | 14 | few | TRBV5-1 | . | TGCGCCAGCAGCCCTTTTGAACAGCGAAACATTCAGTACTTC | CASSPFEQRNIQYF
TRBJ2-1 | 16 | many | TRBV28 | TRBD1 | TGTGCCAGCAGTTTATGGGGACAGGGATCCAACAATGAGCAGTTCTTC | CASSLWGQGSNNEQFF
TRBJ1-1 | 16 | . | TRBV5-8 | . | TGTGCCAGCAGCTTGTCTTGGCAGGGCGGAGGGGCTGAAGCTTTCTTT | CASSLSWQGGGAEAFF
TRBJ1-3 | 19 | once | TRBV2 | TRBD1 | TGTGCCAGCAGCCAGCGGACAGGTTTAACAACTAGCTCTGGAAACACCATATATTTT | CASSQRTGLTTSSGNTIYF
TRBJ2-1 | 17 | . | TRBV7-2 | . | TGTGCCAGCAGCTTAATGACGGGTTTTAGCTCCTACAATGAGCAGTTCTTC | CASSLMTGFSSYNEQFF
TRBJ2-7 | 13 | . | TRBV18 | . | TGTGCCAGCTCACCACCGGGGCCCTACGAGCAGTACTTC | CASSPPGPYEQYF
TRBJ2-6 | 15 | few | TRBV11-2 | . | TGTGCCAGCAGCTTTGAACCCTCTGGGGCCAACGTCCTGACTTTC | CASSFEPSGANVLTF
TRBJ2-6 | 15 | . | TRBV28 | . | TGTGCCAGCGGAGAGGGAAGGCCTGGGGCCAACGTCCTGACTTTC | CASGEGRPGANVLTF
TRBJ2-5 | 17 | . | TRBV7-2 | TRBD1 | TGTGCCAGCTCCCTAAGCCCAGGGGGCCTGAGCGGGGAGACCCAGTACTTC | CASSLSPGGLSGETQYF
TRBJ1-6 | 19 | few | TRBV4-2 | TRBD1 | TGTGCCAGCAGCCAAGACCGGGGTTTGTTCAGGGGGAAAAGCTCACCCCTCCACTTT | CASSQDRGLFRGKSSPLHF